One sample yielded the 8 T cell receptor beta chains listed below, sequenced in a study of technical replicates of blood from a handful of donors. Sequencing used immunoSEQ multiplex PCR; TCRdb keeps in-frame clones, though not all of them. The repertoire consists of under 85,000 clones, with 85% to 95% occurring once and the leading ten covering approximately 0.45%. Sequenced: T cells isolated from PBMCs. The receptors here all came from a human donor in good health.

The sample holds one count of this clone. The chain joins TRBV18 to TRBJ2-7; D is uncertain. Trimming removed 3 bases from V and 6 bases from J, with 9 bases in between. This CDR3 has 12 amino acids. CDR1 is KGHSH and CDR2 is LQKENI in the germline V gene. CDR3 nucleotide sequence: TGTGCCAGCTCACCTTGGCTTGGCGAGCAGTACTTC. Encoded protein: CASSPWLGEQYF. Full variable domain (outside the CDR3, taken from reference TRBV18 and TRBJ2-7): NAGVMQNPRHLVRRRGQEARLRCSPMKGHSHVYWYRQLPEEGLKFMVYLQKENIIDESGMPKERFSAEFPKEGPSILRIQQVVRGDSAAYFCASSPWLGEQYFGPGTRLTVT.

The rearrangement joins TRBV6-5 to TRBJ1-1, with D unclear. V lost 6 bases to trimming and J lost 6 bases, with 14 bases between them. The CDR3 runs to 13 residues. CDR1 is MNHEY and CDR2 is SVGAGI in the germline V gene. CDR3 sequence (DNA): TGTGCCAGCAGCTATGACATGACATCTGAAGCTTTCTTT. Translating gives CASSYDMTSEAFF.

The CDR3 protein is CASSTQGGPYEQYF. CDR3 in DNA: TGTGCCAGCAGTACCCAGGGAGGGCCGTACGAGCAGTACTTC. The rearrangement joins TRBV2 to TRBJ2-7; 7 nucleotides match TRBD2. V dropped 5 bases and J dropped 4; count of bases not matched to a gene: 8. The V gene's germline CDR1 is SNHLY and CDR2 FYNNEI. The CDR3 spans 14 residues.

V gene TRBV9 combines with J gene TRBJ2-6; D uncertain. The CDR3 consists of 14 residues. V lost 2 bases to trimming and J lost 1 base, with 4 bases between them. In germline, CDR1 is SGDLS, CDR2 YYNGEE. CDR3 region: CASSVGSGANVLTF. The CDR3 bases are TGTGCCAGCAGCGTCGGGTCTGGGGCCAACGTCCTGACTTTC.

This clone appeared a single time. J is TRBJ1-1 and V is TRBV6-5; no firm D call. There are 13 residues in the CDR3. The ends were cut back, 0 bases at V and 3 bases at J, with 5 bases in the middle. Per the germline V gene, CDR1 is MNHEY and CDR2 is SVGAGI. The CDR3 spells CASSYSEDTEAFF. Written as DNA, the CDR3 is TGTGCCAGCAGTTACTCGGAGGACACTGAAGCTTTCTTT.

This CDR3 is CASSLEALVAGAIEQYF. DNA of the CDR3: TGTGCCAGCAGCTTAGAGGCTTTGGTGGCGGGAGCAATCGAGCAGTACTTC. The genes are TRBV7-2 and TRBJ2-7, with TRBD2 identical over 7 bases. The CDR3 length is 17 residues. V shed 1 base, J shed 6 bases, and the junction held 15 bases outside the gene matches. Germline CDR1 is SGHTA and CDR2 is FQGNSA.

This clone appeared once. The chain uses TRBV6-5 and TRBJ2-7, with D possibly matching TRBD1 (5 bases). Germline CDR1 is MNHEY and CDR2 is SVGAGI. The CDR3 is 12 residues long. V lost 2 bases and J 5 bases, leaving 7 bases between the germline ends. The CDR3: CASSYPGNEQYF. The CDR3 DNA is TGTGCCAGCAGTTACCCAGGGAACGAGCAGTACTTC.

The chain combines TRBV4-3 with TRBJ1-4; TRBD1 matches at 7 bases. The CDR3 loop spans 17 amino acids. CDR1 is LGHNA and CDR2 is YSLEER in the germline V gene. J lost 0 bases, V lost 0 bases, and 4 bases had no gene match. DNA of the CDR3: TGCGCCAGCAGCCAAGATCCGACAGGGTCAACTAATGAAAAACTGTTTTTT. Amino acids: CASSQDPTGSTNEKLFF.